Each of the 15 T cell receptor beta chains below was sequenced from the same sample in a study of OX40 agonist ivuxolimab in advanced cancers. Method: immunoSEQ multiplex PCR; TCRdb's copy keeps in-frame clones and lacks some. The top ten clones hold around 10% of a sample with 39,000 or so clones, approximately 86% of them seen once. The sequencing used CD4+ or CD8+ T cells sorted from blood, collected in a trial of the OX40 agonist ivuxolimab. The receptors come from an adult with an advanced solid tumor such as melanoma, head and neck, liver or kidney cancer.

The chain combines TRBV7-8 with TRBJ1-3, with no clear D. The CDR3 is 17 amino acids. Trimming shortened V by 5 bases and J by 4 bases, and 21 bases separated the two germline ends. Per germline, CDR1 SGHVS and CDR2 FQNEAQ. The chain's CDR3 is CASSVLVSVAGGNTIYF. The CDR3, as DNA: TGTGCCAGCAGCGTACTGGTTTCGGTGGCGGGCGGAAACACCATATATTTT.

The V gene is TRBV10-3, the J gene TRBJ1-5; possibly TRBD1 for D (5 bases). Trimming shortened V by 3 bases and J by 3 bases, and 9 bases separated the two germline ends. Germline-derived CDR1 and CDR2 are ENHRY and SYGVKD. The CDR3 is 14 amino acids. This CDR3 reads CAISDGANNQPQHF. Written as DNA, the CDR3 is TGTGCCATCAGTGATGGGGCTAACAATCAGCCCCAGCATTTT.

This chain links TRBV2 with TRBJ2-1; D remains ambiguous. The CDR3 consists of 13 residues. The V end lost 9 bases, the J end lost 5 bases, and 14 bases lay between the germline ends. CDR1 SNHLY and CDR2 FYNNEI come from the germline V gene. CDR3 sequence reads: CASTPSPNNEQFF. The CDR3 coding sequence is TGTGCCAGTACTCCCTCGCCGAACAATGAGCAGTTCTTC. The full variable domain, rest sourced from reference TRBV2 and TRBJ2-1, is EPEVTQTPSHQVTQMGQEVILRCVPISNHLYFYWYRQILGQKVEFLVSFYNNEISEKSEIFDDQFSVERPDGSNFTLKIRSTKLEDSAMYFCASTPSPNNEQFFGPGTRLTVL.

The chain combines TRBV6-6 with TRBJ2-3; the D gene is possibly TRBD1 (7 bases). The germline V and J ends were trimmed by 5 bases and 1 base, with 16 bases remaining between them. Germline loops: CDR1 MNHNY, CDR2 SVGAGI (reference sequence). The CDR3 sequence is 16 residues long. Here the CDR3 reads CASSGPQGGGTDTQYF. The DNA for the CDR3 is TGTGCCAGCAGTGGGCCGCAGGGGGGAGGCACAGATACGCAGTATTTT.

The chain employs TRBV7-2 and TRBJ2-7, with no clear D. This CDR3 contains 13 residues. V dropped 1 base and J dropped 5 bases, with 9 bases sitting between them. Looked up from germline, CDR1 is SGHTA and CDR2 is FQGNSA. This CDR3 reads CASSLGGGNEQYF. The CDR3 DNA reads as TGTGCCAGCAGCTTAGGGGGTGGCAACGAGCAGTACTTC.

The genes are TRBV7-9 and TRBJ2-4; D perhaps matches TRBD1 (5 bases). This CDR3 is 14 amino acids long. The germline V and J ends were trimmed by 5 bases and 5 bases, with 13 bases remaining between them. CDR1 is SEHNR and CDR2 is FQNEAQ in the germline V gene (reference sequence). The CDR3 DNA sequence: TGTGCCAGCAGCGACAGCGACAGCCAAAACATTCAGTACTTC. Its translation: CASSDSDSQNIQYF.

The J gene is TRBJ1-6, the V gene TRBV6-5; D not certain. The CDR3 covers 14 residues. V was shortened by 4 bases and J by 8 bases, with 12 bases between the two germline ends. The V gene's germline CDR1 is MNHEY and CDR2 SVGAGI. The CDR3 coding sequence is TGTGCCAGCAGTTCTTATCTTCGTCATTCACCCCTCCACTTT. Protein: CASSSYLRHSPLHF.

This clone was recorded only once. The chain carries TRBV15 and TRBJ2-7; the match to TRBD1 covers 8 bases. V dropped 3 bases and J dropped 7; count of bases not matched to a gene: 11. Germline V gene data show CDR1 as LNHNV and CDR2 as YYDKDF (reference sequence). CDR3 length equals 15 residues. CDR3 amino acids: CATSSDRGLGGEQYF. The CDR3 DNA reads TGTGCCACCAGCAGCGACAGGGGACTGGGAGGAGAGCAGTACTTC.

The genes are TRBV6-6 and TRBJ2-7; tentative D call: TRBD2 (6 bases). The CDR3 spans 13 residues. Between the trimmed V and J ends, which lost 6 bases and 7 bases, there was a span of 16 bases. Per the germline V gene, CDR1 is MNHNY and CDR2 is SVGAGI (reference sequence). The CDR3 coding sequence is TGTGCCAGCAGGTCTCCCTCAGGGAGGGAGCAGTACTTC. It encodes CASRSPSGREQYF.

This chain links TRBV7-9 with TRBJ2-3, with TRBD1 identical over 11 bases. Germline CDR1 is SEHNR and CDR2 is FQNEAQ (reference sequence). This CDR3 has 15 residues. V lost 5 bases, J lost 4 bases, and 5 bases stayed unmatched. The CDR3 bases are TGTGCCAGCAGCCCGGGGACAGGGGGTCCAGATACGCAGTATTTT. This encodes CASSPGTGGPDTQYF.

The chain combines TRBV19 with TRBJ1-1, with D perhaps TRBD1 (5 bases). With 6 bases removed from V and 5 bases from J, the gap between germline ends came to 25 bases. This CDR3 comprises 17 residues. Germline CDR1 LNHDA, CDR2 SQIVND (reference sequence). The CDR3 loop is CASSSYVWGRGYTEAFF. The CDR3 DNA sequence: TGTGCCAGTAGCTCTTATGTGTGGGGGAGAGGATATACTGAAGCTTTCTTT.

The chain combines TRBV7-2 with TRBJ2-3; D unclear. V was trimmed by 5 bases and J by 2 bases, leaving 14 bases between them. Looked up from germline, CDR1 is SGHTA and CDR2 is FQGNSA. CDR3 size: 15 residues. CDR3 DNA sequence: TGTGCCAGCAGCCCCGGGCCAGTTGACACAGATACGCAGTATTTT. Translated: CASSPGPVDTDTQYF.

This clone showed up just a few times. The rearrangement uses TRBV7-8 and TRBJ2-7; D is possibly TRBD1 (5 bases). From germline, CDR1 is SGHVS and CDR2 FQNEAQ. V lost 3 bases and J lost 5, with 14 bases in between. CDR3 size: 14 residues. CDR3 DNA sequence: TGTGCCAGCAGCTTGTCGACAGTATACCACGAGCAGTACTTC. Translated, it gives CASSLSTVYHEQYF.

CDR3 loop: CASIKGQSGHF. The CDR3 DNA sequence: TGTGCCAGCATCAAAGGACAGTCAGGGCATTTT. The chain links TRBV28 to TRBJ1-5; a weak D match, TRBD1 (6 bases). The CDR3 length is 11 residues. CDR1 MDHEN and CDR2 SYDVKM come from the germline V gene. Trimming left V 7 bases short and J 15 bases short, with 16 bases between.

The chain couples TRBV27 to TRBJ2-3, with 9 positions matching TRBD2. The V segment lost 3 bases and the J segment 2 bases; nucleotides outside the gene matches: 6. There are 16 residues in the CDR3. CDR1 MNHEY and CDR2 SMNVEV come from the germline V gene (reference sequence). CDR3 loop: CASSFGAGGNTDTQYF. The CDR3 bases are TGTGCCAGCAGTTTCGGGGCGGGAGGGAACACAGATACGCAGTATTTT.